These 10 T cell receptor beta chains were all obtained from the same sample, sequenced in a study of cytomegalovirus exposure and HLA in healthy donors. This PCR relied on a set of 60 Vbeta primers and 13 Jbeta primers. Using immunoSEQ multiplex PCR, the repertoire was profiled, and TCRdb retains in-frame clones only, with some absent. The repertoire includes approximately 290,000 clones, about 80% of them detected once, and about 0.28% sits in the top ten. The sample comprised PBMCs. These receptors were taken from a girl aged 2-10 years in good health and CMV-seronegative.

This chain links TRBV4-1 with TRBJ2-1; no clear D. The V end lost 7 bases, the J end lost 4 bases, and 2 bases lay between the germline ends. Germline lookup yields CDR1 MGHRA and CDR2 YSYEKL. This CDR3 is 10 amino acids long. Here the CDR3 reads CASTYNEQFF. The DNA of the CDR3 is TGCGCCAGCACTTACAATGAGCAGTTCTTC.

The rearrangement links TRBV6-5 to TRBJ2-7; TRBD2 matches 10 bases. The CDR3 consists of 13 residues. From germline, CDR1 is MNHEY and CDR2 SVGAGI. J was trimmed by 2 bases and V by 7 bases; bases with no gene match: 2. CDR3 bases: TGTGCCAGCAAAACTAGCGGGGCCTACGAGCAGTACTTC. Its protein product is CASKTSGAYEQYF.

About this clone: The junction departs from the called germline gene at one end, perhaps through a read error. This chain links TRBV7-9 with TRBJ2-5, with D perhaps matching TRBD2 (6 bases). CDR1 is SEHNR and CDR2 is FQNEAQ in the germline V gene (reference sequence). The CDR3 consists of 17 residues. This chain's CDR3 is CSSSHPPGSWTGETQYF. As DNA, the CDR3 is TGTTCCAGCAGCCATCCCCCCGGGAGCTGGACGGGAGAGACCCAGTACTTC.

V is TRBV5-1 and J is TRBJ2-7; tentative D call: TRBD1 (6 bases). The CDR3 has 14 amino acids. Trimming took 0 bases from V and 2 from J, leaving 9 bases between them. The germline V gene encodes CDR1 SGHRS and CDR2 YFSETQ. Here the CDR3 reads CASSLAGAAYEQYF. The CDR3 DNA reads TGCGCCAGCAGCTTGGCAGGGGCCGCCTACGAGCAGTACTTC.

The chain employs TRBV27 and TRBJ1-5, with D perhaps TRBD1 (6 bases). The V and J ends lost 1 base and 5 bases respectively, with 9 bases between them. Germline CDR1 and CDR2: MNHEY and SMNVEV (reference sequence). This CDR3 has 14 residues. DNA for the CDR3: TGTGCCAGCAGTTTATACAGGGCGGATCAGCCCCAGCATTTT. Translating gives CASSLYRADQPQHF.

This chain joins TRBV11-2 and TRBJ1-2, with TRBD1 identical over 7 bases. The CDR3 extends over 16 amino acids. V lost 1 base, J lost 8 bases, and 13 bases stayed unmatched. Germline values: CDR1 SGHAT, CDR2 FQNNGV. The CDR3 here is CASSLVPDRAPVGYTF. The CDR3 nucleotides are TGTGCCAGCAGCTTAGTCCCCGACAGGGCCCCTGTAGGCTACACCTTC.

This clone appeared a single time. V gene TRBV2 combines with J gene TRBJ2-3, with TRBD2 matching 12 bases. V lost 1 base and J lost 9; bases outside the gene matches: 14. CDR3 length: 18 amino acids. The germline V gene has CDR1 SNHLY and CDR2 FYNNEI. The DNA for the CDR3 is TGTGCCAGCAGTGAAGGGGCAGGACTAGCGGGGCCCGAAACCACGCAGTATTTT. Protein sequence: CASSEGAGLAGPETTQYF.

This CDR3 is CASDEDRRRYNEQFF. The CDR3 bases are TGTGCCAGCGACGAAGACAGGAGAAGATACAATGAGCAGTTCTTC. J is TRBJ2-1 and V is TRBV2; D perhaps matches TRBD1 (6 bases). The CDR3 runs 15 residues. Trimming left V 8 bases short and J 4 bases short, with 18 bases between. Germline-derived CDR1 and CDR2 are SNHLY and FYNNEI.

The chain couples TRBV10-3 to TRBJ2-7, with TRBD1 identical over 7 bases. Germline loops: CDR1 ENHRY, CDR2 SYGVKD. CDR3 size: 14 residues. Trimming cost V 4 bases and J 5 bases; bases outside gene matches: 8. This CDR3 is CAISVTGSTHEQYF. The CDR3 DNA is TGTGCCATCAGTGTGACAGGGTCGACACACGAGCAGTACTTC.

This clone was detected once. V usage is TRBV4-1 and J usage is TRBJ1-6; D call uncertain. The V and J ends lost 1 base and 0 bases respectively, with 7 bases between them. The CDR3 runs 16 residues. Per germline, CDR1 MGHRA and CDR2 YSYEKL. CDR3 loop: CASSQVMSSYNSPLHF. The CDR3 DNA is TGCGCCAGCAGCCAAGTGATGAGCTCCTATAATTCACCCCTCCACTTT.